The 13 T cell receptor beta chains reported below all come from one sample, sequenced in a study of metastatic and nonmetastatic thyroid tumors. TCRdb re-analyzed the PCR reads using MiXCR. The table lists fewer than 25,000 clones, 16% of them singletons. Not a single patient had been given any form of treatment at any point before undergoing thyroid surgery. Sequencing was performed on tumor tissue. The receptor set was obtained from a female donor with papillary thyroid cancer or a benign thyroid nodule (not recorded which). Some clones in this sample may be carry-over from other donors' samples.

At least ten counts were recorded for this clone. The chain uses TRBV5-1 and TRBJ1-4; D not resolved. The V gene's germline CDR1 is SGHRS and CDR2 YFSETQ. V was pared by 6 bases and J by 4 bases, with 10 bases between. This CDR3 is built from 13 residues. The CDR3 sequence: CASTRDINEKLFF. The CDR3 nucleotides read TGCGCCAGCACCCGGGATATTAATGAAAAACTGTTTTTT.

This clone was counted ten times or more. As DNA, the CDR3 is TGTGCCAGCAGCCCTACGATTTGGGCCGTCTACAATGAGCAGTTCTTC. Translating gives CASSPTIWAVYNEQFF. The gene calls are TRBV9 and TRBJ2-1, with D unclear. The CDR3 consists of 16 residues. Germline CDR1 and CDR2: SGDLS and YYNGEE. With 4 bases removed from V and 3 bases from J, the gap between germline ends came to 17 bases.

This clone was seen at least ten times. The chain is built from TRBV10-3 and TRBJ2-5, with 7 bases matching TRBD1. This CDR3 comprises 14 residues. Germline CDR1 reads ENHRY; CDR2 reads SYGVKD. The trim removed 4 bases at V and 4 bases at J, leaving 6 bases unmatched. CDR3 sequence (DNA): TGTGCCATCAGTGCCTGGGACAGACTAGAGACCCAGTACTTC. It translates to CAISAWDRLETQYF.

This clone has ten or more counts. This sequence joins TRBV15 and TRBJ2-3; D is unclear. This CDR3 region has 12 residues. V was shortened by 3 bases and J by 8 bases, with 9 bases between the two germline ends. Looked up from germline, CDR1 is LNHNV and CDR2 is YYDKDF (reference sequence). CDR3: CATSSPGGTQYF. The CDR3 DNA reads TGTGCCACCAGCAGCCCGGGTGGTACGCAGTATTTT.

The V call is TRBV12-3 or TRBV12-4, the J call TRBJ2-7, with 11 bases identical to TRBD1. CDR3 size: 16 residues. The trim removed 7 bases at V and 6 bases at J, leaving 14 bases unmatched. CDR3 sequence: CASTGGPGQGDREQYF. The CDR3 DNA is TGTGCCAGCACCGGGGGTCCGGGACAGGGGGATCGCGAGCAGTACTTC.

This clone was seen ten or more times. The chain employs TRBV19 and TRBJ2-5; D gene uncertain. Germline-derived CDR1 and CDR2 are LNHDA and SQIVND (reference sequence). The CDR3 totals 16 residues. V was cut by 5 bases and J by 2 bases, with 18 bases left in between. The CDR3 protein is CASSAYGVGIQETQYF. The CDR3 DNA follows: TGTGCCAGTAGTGCCTACGGCGTTGGCATTCAAGAGACCCAGTACTTC.

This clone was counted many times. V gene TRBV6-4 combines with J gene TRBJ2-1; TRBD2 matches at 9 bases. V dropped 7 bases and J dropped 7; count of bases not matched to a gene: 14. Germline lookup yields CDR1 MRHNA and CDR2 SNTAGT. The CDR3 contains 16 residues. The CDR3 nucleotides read TGTGCCAGCACCCCAGTAGCGGGAGCGGAGTTAAATGAGCAGTTCTTC. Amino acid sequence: CASTPVAGAELNEQFF.

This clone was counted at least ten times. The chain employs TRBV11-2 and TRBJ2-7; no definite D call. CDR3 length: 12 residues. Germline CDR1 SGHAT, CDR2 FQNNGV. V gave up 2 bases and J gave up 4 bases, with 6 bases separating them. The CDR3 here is CASSLLRYEQYF. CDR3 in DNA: TGTGCCAGCAGCTTACTCCGTTACGAGCAGTACTTC.

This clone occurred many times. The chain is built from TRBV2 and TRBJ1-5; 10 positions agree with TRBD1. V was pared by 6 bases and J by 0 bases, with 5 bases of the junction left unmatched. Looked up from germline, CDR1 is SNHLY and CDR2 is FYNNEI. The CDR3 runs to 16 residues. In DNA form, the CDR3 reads TGTGCCAGCAGACCGGGACAGGGGTATAGCAATCAGCCCCAGCATTTT. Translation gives CASRPGQGYSNQPQHF.

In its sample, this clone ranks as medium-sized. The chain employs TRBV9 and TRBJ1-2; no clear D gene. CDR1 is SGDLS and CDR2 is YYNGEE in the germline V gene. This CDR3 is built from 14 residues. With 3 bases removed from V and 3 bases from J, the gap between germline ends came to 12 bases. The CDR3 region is CASSGEGSDYGYTF. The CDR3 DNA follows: TGTGCCAGCAGCGGTGAAGGGTCTGACTATGGCTACACCTTC.

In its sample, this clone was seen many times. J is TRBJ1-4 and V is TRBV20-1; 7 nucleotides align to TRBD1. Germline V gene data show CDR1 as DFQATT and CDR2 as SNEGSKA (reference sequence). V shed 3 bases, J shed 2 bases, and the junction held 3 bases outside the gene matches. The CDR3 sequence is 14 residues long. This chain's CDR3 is CSASTGVTNEKLFF. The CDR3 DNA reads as TGCAGTGCTAGTACAGGGGTCACTAATGAAAAACTGTTTTTT.

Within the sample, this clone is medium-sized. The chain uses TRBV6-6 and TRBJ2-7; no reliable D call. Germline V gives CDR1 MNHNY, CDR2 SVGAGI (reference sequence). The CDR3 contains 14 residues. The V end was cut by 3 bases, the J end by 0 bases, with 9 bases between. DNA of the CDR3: TGTGCCAGCAGTTATTGGGGTTTCTCCTACGAGCAGTACTTC. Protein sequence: CASSYWGFSYEQYF.

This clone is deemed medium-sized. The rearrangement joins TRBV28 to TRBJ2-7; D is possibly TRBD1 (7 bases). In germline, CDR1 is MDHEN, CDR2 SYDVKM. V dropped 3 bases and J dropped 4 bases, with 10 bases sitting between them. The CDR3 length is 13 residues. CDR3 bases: TGTGCCAGCAGTTTCGGGGGACAGTACGAGCAGTACTTC. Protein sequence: CASSFGGQYEQYF.